The entry that follows covers one T cell receptor (beta chain) sequence. Its antigen is unidentified. The record originates from a study of shared clonotypes between healthy human individuals. Study results and limitations: Shared across a few donors were about 4.8% of the naive CD4 clonotypes.

Produced via immunoSEQ multiplex PCR; TCRdb's table is partial and in-frame only. The sample has around 720,000 clones; 60% to 75% are singletons. V was clipped by 0 bases and J by 5 bases, with 4 bases between them. This CDR3 is built from 11 residues. CDR1 is GTSNPN and CDR2 is SVGIG in the germline V gene (reference sequence). The TCR was taken from a woman aged 25 to 39 in good health. Source material: memory CD4+ T cells sorted from blood. The sample's subset: CD45RA-negative fraction. The gene calls are TRBV30 and TRBJ1-1; D unclear. In DNA form, the CDR3 reads TGTGCCTGGAGTGTACAGACTGAAGCTTTCTTT. This codes for CAWSVQTEAFF.